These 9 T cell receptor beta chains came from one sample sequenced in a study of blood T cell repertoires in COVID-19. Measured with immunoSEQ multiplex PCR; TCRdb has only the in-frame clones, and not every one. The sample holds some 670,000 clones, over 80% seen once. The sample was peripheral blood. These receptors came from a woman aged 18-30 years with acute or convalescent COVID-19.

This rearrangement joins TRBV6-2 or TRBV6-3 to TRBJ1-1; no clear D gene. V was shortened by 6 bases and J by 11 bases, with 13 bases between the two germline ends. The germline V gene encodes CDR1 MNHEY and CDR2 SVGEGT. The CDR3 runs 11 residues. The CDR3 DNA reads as TGTGCCAGCAGCCACGGATCGGGGGCTTTCTTT. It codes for CASSHGSGAFF.

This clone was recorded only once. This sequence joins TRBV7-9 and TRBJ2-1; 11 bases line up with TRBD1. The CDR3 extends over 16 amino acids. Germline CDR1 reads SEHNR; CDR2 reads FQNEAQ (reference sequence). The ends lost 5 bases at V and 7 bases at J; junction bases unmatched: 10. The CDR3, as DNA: TGTGCCAGCAGCCTCCGGACAGGGGGCTTGGGAAATGAGCAGTTCTTC. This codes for CASSLRTGGLGNEQFF.

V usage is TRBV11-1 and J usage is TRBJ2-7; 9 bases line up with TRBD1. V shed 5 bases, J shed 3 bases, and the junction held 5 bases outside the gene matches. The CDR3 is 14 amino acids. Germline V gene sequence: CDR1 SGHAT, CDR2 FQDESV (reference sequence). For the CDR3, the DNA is TGTGCCAGCAGCGTGGACAGGGGCTTCTACGAGCAGTACTTC. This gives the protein CASSVDRGFYEQYF. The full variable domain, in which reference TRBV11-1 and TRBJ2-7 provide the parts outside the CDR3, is EAEVAQSPRYKITEKSQAVAFWCDPISGHATLYWYRQILGQGPELLVQFQDESVVDDSQLPKDRFSAERLKGVDSTLKIQPAELGDSAMYLCASSVDRGFYEQYFGPGTRLTVT.

As DNA, the CDR3 is TGTGCCAGCAGTATCGGGACACATGAGCAGTTCTTC. Translation gives CASSIGTHEQFF. The V call is TRBV27, the J call TRBJ2-1; tentative D call: TRBD1 (6 bases). The germline V and J ends were trimmed by 5 bases and 8 bases, with 10 bases remaining between them. Germline assignment: CDR1 MNHEY and CDR2 SMNVEV (reference sequence). The CDR3 totals 12 residues.

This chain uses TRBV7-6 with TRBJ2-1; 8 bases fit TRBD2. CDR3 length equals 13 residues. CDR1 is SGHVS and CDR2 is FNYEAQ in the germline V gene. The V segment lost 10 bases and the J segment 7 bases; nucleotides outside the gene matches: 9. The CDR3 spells CATRLLADNEQFF. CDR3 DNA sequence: TGTGCCACCCGCCTACTAGCGGATAATGAGCAGTTCTTC.

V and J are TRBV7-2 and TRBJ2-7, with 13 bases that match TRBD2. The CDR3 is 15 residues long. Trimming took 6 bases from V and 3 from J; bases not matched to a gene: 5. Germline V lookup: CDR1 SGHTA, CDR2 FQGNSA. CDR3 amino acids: CASRTWTSGGYEQYF. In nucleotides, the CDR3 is TGTGCCAGCAGAACTTGGACTAGCGGGGGCTACGAGCAGTACTTC.

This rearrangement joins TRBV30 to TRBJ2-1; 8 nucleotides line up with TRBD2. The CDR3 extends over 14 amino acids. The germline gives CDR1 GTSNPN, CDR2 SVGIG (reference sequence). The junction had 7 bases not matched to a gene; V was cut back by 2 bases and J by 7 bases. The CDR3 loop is CAWSSLAGGNEQFF. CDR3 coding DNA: TGTGCCTGGAGTTCCCTAGCGGGTGGGAATGAGCAGTTCTTC.

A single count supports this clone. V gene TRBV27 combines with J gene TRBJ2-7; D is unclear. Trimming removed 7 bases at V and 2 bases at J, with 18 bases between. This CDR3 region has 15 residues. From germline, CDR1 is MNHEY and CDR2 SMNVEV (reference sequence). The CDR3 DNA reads TGTGCCAGCAAAAGCGTCTCCAGAATCCCCTACGAGCAGTACTTC. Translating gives CASKSVSRIPYEQYF.

The CDR3 DNA reads TGTGCCAGCACCGTAGCGGGGGGGGTAGATACGCAGTATTTT. Translation gives CASTVAGGVDTQYF. The rearrangement links TRBV27 to TRBJ2-3; 11 nucleotides match TRBD2. The CDR3 consists of 14 residues. J gave up 5 bases and V 7 bases, and 5 bases lay outside the gene matches. Per the germline V gene, CDR1 is MNHEY and CDR2 is SMNVEV (reference sequence).